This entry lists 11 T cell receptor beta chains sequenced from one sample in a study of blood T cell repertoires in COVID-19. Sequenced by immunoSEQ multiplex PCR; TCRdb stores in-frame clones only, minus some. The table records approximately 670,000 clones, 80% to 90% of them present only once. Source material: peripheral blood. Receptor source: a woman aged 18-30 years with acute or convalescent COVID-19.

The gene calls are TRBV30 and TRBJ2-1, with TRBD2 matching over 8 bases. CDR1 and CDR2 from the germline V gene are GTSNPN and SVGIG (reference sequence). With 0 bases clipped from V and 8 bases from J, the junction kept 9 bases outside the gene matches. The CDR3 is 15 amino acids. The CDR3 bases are TGTGCCTGGAGTGTAGGTCGGGGGGGCCTCGATGAGCAGTTCTTC. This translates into CAWSVGRGGLDEQFF. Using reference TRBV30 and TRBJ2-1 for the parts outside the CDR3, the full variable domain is SQTIHQWPATLVQPVGSPLSLECTVEGTSNPNLYWYRQAAGRGLQLLFYSVGIGQISSEVPQNLSASRPQDRQFILSSKKLLLSDSGFYLCAWSVGRGGLDEQFFGPGTRLTVL.

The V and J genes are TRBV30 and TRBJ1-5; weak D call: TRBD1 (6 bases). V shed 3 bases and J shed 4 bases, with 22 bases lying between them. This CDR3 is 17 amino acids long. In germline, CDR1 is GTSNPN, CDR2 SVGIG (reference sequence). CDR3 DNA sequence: TGTGCCTGGAGCCCCGGGTCGGGGGGGGCGAAGAATCAGCCCCAGCATTTT. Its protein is CAWSPGSGGAKNQPQHF. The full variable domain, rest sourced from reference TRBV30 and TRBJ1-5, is SQTIHQWPATLVQPVGSPLSLECTVEGTSNPNLYWYRQAAGRGLQLLFYSVGIGQISSEVPQNLSASRPQDRQFILSSKKLLLSDSGFYLCAWSPGSGGAKNQPQHFGDGTRLSIL.

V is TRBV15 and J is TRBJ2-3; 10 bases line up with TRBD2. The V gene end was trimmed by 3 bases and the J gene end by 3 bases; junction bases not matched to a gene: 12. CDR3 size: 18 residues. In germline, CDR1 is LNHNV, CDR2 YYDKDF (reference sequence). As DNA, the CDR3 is TGTGCCACCAGCAGGGCACCTTTCCTAGCGGGGGATACAGATACGCAGTATTTT. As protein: CATSRAPFLAGDTDTQYF. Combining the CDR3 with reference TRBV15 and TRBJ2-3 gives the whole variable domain DAMVIQNPRYQVTQFGKPVTLSCSQTLNHNVMYWYQQKSSQAPKLLFHYYDKDFNNEADTPDNFQSRRPNTSFCFLDIRSPGLGDTAMYLCATSRAPFLAGDTDTQYFGPGTRLTVL.

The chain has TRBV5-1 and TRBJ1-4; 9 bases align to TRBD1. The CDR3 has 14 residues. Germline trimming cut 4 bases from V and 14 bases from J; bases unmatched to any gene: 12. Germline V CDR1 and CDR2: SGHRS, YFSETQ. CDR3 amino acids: CASSAGTGPTGLFF. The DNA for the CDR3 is TGCGCCAGCAGCGCCGGGACAGGGCCGACCGGGCTGTTTTTT.

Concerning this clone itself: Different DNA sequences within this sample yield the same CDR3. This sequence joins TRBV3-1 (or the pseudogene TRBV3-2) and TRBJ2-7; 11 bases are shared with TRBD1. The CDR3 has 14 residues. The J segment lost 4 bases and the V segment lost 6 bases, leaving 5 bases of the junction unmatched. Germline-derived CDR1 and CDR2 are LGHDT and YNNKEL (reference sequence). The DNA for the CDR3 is TGTGCCAGCAGTCCCGGGACAGGGGGTTACGAGCAGTACTTC. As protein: CASSPGTGGYEQYF.

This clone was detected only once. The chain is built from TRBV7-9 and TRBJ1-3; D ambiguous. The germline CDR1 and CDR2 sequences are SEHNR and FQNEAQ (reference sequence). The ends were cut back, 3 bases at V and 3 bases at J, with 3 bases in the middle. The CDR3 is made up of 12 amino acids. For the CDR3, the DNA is TGTGCCAGCAGCTTCCTTGGAAACACCATATATTTT. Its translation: CASSFLGNTIYF.

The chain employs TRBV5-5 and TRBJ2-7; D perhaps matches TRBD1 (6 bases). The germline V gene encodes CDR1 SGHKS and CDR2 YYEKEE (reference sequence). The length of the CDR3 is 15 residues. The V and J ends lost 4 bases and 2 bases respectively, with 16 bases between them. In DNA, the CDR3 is TGTGCCAGCAGCCCCACTCCGGGACAAACCTACGAGCAGTACTTC. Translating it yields CASSPTPGQTYEQYF.

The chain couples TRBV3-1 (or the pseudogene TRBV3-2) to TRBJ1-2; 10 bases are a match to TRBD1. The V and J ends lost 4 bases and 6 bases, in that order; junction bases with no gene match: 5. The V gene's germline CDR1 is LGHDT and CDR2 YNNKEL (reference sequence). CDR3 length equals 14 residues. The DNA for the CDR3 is TGTGCCAGCAGCCCAGACAGGGGGCTTAATGGCTACACCTTC. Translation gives CASSPDRGLNGYTF.

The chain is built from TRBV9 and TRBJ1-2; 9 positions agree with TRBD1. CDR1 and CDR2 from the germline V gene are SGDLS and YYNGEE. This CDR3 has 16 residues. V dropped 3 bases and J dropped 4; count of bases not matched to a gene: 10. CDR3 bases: TGTGCCAGCAGCGGGGACAGGGAGGGAAGGGGCTATGGCTACACCTTC. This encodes CASSGDREGRGYGYTF.

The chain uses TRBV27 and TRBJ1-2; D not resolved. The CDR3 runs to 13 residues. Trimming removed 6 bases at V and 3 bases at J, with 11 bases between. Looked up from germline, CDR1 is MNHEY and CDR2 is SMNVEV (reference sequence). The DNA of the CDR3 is TGTGCCAGCAGCTCCCCCTCCTACTATGGCTACACCTTC. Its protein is CASSSPSYYGYTF.

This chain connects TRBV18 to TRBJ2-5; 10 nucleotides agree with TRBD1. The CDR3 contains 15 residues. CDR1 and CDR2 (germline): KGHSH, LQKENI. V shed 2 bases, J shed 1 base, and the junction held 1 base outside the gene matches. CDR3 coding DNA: TGTGCCAGCTCACCAAGGACAGGGGGCCAAGAGACCCAGTACTTC. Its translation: CASSPRTGGQETQYF.